The 28 T cell receptor beta chains given below trace back to one sample, sequenced in a study of cytomegalovirus exposure and HLA in healthy donors. PCR involved 60 Vbeta and 13 Jbeta primers. Using immunoSEQ multiplex PCR, the repertoire was profiled, and TCRdb retains in-frame clones only, with some absent. The data show some 140,000 clones, less than 80% seen once. The sample consisted of PBMCs. Receptor source: a man aged 30-40 years in good health and CMV-seronegative.

The rearrangement uses TRBV19 and TRBJ2-5, with D perhaps TRBD2 (6 bases). From germline, CDR1 is LNHDA and CDR2 SQIVND (reference sequence). Trimming left V 5 bases short and J 5 bases short, with 18 bases between. CDR3 length equals 15 residues. CDR3 loop: CASSDGSIIMETQYF. Written as DNA, the CDR3 is TGTGCCAGTAGTGACGGGAGTATTATTATGGAGACCCAGTACTTC.

This chain joins TRBV7-2 and TRBJ2-7, with TRBD2 matching 13 bases. The CDR3 contains 14 residues. In germline, CDR1 is SGHTA, CDR2 FQGNSA. With 4 bases clipped from V and 4 bases from J, the junction kept 1 base outside the gene matches. The CDR3 DNA sequence: TGTGCCAGCAGCTCGACTAGCGGGAGGTACGAGCAGTACTTC. Amino acid sequence: CASSSTSGRYEQYF.

The chain links TRBV19 to TRBJ2-2, with TRBD1 matching over 7 bases. Unmatched junction bases numbered 4, after V lost 1 base and J lost 5 bases. CDR3 length equals 15 residues. Germline assignment: CDR1 LNHDA and CDR2 SQIVND (reference sequence). CDR3 nucleotides: TGTGCCAGTAGTATAGGCACAGGGGCGACCGGGGAGCTGTTTTTT. As protein: CASSIGTGATGELFF.

V and J are TRBV5-1 and TRBJ2-5, with a weak D call TRBD1 (6 bases). V was cut by 5 bases and J by 4 bases, with 15 bases left in between. Germline CDR1 reads SGHRS; CDR2 reads YFSETQ. This CDR3 contains 14 residues. The CDR3 bases are TGCGCCAGCAGGGGGGTCCTGGGGGCAGAGACCCAGTACTTC. Its protein is CASRGVLGAETQYF.

This clone came up once. The CDR3 sequence: CSVDYGSSYNEQFF. The CDR3 DNA follows: TGCAGCGTTGACTACGGGAGCTCCTACAATGAGCAGTTCTTC. V and J are TRBV29-1 and TRBJ2-1; tentatively, D is TRBD2 (6 bases). V lost 3 bases, J lost 0 bases, and 9 bases lay in between. Per germline, CDR1 SQVTM and CDR2 ANQGSEA. The CDR3 has 14 amino acids.

The chain couples TRBV6-4 to TRBJ2-3, with 11 nucleotides matching TRBD1. Germline CDR1 reads MRHNA; CDR2 reads SNTAGT. The ends lost 3 bases at V and 4 bases at J; junction bases unmatched: 6. CDR3 size: 16 residues. The CDR3 protein is CASSEGTGGSADTQYF. DNA of the CDR3: TGTGCCAGCAGTGAAGGGACAGGGGGTTCGGCAGATACGCAGTATTTT.

CDR3: CSVGGQGTILQFF. The CDR3 DNA reads as TGCAGCGTTGGGGGACAGGGGACAATCCTACAGTTCTTC. J is TRBJ2-1 and V is TRBV29-1; 10 nucleotides match TRBD1. This CDR3 has 13 amino acids. Per the germline V gene, CDR1 is SQVTM and CDR2 is ANQGSEA. V lost 4 bases, J lost 13 bases, and 10 bases stayed unmatched.

J is TRBJ1-6 and V is TRBV30; D unclear. The CDR3 has 15 residues. The germline gives CDR1 GTSNPN, CDR2 SVGIG (reference sequence). V lost 3 bases to trimming and J lost 7 bases, with 16 bases between them. The CDR3 here is CAWSAVGPANSPLHF. The DNA of the CDR3 is TGTGCCTGGAGCGCCGTGGGCCCCGCGAATTCACCCCTCCACTTT. Filled out from reference TRBV30 and TRBJ1-6, the complete variable domain reads SQTIHQWPATLVQPVGSPLSLECTVEGTSNPNLYWYRQAAGRGLQLLFYSVGIGQISSEVPQNLSASRPQDRQFILSSKKLLLSDSGFYLCAWSAVGPANSPLHFGNGTRLTVT.

The chain couples TRBV7-2 to TRBJ1-6, with D unresolved. This CDR3 has 13 amino acids. Trimming stripped 0 bases from V and 8 bases from J, with 5 bases between. Germline-derived CDR1 and CDR2 are SGHTA and FQGNSA. The CDR3 here is CASSLAQDSPLHF. DNA of the CDR3: TGTGCCAGCAGCTTAGCTCAGGATTCACCCCTCCACTTT.

The chain uses TRBV7-9 and TRBJ1-3, with D uncertain. V was shortened by 7 bases and J by 0 bases, with 13 bases between the two germline ends. This CDR3 region has 15 residues. Germline V CDR1 and CDR2: SEHNR, FQNEAQ (reference sequence). The CDR3 sequence: CASTQSQISGNTIYF. CDR3 DNA sequence: TGTGCCAGCACCCAGTCACAGATCTCTGGAAACACCATATATTTT. The full variable domain, its missing parts supplied by reference TRBV7-9 and TRBJ1-3, is DTGVSQNPRHKITKRGQNVTFRCDPISEHNRLYWYRQTLGQGPEFLTYFQNEAQLEKSRLLSDRFSAERPKGSFSTLEIQRTEQGDSAMYLCASTQSQISGNTIYFGEGSWLTVV.

V usage is TRBV5-1 and J usage is TRBJ2-3; a possible D gene is TRBD2 (5 bases). Germline CDR1 SGHRS, CDR2 YFSETQ. This CDR3 contains 12 residues. V lost 6 bases to trimming and J lost 2 bases, with 7 bases between them. CDR3 sequence reads: CASKAVTDTQYF. CDR3 DNA sequence: TGCGCCAGCAAAGCGGTCACAGATACGCAGTATTTT.

This clone was observed once. The chain couples TRBV5-1 to TRBJ1-1, with D perhaps matching TRBD1 (5 bases). Germline V gene lookup returns CDR1 SGHRS and CDR2 YFSETQ. Trimming took off 1 base at V and 3 bases at J, with 16 bases between the two ends. CDR3 length: 16 residues. CDR3 DNA: TGCGCCAGCAGCTTGTGGATGGCGGGGGAGGACACTGAAGCTTTCTTT. It encodes CASSLWMAGEDTEAFF. Looking up the rest from reference TRBV5-1 and TRBJ1-1 gives the full variable domain: KAGVTQTPRYLIKTRGQQVTLSCSPISGHRSVSWYQQTPGQGLQFLFEYFSETQRNKGNFPGRFSGRQFSNSRSEMNVSTLELGDSALYLCASSLWMAGEDTEAFFGQGTRLTVV.

The genes are TRBV7-2 and TRBJ2-3; TRBD2 agrees at 9 bases. Germline CDR1 and CDR2: SGHTA and FQGNSA. There are 15 residues in the CDR3. After removal of 7 bases from V and 5 bases from J, the junction contained 10 bases not matched to a gene. CDR3 nucleotides: TGTGCCAGCACCCCCCGGGCGGGGGGGCGAGATACGCAGTATTTT. Protein: CASTPRAGGRDTQYF.

This chain connects TRBV7-9 to TRBJ2-1, with D tentatively TRBD1 (6 bases). CDR1 and CDR2 (germline): SEHNR, FQNEAQ (reference sequence). The CDR3 is 12 amino acids. V was clipped by 5 bases and J by 6 bases, with 8 bases between them. CDR3 bases: TGTGCCAGCAGCCGAGGGGGCAATGAGCAGTTCTTC. As protein: CASSRGGNEQFF. Complete variable domain (other parts from reference TRBV7-9 and TRBJ2-1): DTGVSQNPRHKITKRGQNVTFRCDPISEHNRLYWYRQTLGQGPEFLTYFQNEAQLEKSRLLSDRFSAERPKGSFSTLEIQRTEQGDSAMYLCASSRGGNEQFFGPGTRLTVL.

The rearrangement joins TRBV11-2 to TRBJ2-2, with D perhaps TRBD1 (6 bases). Germline V gene data show CDR1 as SGHAT and CDR2 as FQNNGV. V was trimmed by 0 bases and J by 13 bases, leaving 12 bases between them. The CDR3 has 13 residues. In nucleotides, the CDR3 is TGTGCCAGCAGCTTAGACCAGGGGAGCCGGCTGTTTTTT. It encodes CASSLDQGSRLFF. The variable domain in full, completed from reference TRBV11-2 and TRBJ2-2, reads EAGVAQSPRYKIIEKRQSVAFWCNPISGHATLYWYQQILGQGPKLLIQFQNNGVVDDSQLPKDRFSAERLKGVDSTLKIQPAKLEDSAVYLCASSLDQGSRLFFGEGSRLTVL.

The CDR3 DNA sequence: TGTGCCAGCAGCTCGAGCTCCTACGAGCAGTACTTC. Translation gives CASSSSSYEQYF. The chain couples TRBV9 to TRBJ2-7; no reliable D call. Germline V CDR1 and CDR2: SGDLS, YYNGEE. V gave up 4 bases and J gave up 0 bases, with 5 bases separating them. The CDR3 has 12 amino acids.

The rearrangement joins TRBV10-1 to TRBJ2-1, with D maybe TRBD1 (6 bases). Germline CDR1 WNHNN, CDR2 SYGVQD (reference sequence). The length of the CDR3 is 14 residues. Trimming took off 0 bases at V and 5 bases at J, with 8 bases between the two ends. The CDR3 protein is CASSESGTNNEQFF. The CDR3 region has the DNA TGCGCCAGCAGTGAGTCCGGGACAAACAATGAGCAGTTCTTC.

V usage is TRBV28 and J usage is TRBJ1-4, with TRBD1 as a possible D gene (5 bases). The CDR3 is 13 residues long. V was pared by 9 bases and J by 8 bases, with 16 bases between. Germline V CDR1 and CDR2: MDHEN, SYDVKM. The CDR3 region is CASQGARGEKLFF. The CDR3 nucleotides are TGTGCCAGTCAGGGCGCCCGAGGAGAAAAACTGTTTTTT.

J is TRBJ2-1 and V is TRBV4-2; D may be TRBD2 (6 bases). Germline-derived CDR1 and CDR2 are LGHNA and YNFKEQ. The CDR3 is made up of 11 amino acids. The germline V and J ends were trimmed by 7 bases and 7 bases, with 8 bases remaining between them. DNA for the CDR3: TGTGCCAGCAACGCGGGAAATGAGCAGTTCTTC. The encoded protein is CASNAGNEQFF.

In the case of this clone: One end of the junction does not line up with germline, which may come from a read error. This chain uses TRBV29-1 with TRBJ1-1; 7 positions agree with TRBD1. The CDR3 is made up of 11 amino acids. Germline-derived CDR1 and CDR2 are SQVTM and ANQGSEA. The DNA of the CDR3 is TGCAGCGTCGCCTTGCAGGACAGGCTTTTTTTT. This encodes CSVALQDRLFF.

The V call is TRBV4-2, the J call TRBJ2-3; D remains ambiguous. Trimming left V 4 bases short and J 2 bases short, with 7 bases between. The germline gives CDR1 LGHNA, CDR2 YNFKEQ. CDR3 length: 13 residues. The CDR3 DNA is TGTGCCAGCAGCCCCGAGTTCACAGATACGCAGTATTTT. Its translation: CASSPEFTDTQYF.

This chain links TRBV7-6 with TRBJ1-6; no clear D gene. This CDR3 has 12 residues. Per the germline V gene, CDR1 is SGHVS and CDR2 is FNYEAQ. Trimming left V 0 bases short and J 10 bases short, with 4 bases between. The CDR3 sequence: CASSLAASPLHF. The CDR3 nucleotides read TGTGCCAGCAGCTTAGCGGCATCACCCCTCCACTTT.

The rearrangement links TRBV19 to TRBJ2-3, with D hard to call. The germline V gene has CDR1 LNHDA and CDR2 SQIVND (reference sequence). The CDR3 extends over 12 amino acids. The ends were cut back, 4 bases at V and 3 bases at J, with 5 bases in the middle. The CDR3 coding sequence is TGTGCCAGTAGTAGGCAGACAGATACGCAGTATTTT. Translating it yields CASSRQTDTQYF.

Points on this clone: At one end, the junction sequence differs from germline, possibly due to a read error. The chain has TRBV19 and TRBJ1-1; D is undetermined. The CDR3 has 13 amino acids. Per germline, CDR1 LNHDA and CDR2 SQIVND (reference sequence). The CDR3 is CARSNGGITEAFF. The CDR3 DNA reads TGTGCCAGGAGTAACGGAGGGATAACTGAAGCTTTCTTT.

The chain has TRBV28 and TRBJ2-2; 10 bases map to TRBD2. The CDR3 spans 16 residues. V gave up 2 bases and J gave up 5 bases; unmatched junction bases: 5. Germline V CDR1 and CDR2: MDHEN, SYDVKM. Here the CDR3 DNA reads TGTGCCAGCAGTTTAGGTAGCGGGGGGAAAACCGGGGAGCTGTTTTTT. Protein product: CASSLGSGGKTGELFF.

The V call is TRBV23-1, the J call TRBJ2-1; possible D gene TRBD1, 6 bases. TRBV23-1 is an ORF; its function is uncertain. Trimming removed 7 bases from V and 0 bases from J, with 16 bases in between. The CDR3 covers 16 residues. CDR3 DNA sequence: TGCGCCAGCATGCGAGGACAGAAGAGCTCCTACAATGAGCAGTTCTTC. This translates into CASMRGQKSSYNEQFF.

The CDR3 region is CASNFEDRGYEKLFF. CDR3 bases: TGCGCCAGCAACTTCGAGGACAGGGGATATGAAAAACTGTTTTTT. The chain employs TRBV5-1 and TRBJ1-4, with TRBD1 matching 9 bases. With V trimmed by 6 bases and J by 6 bases, 9 bases remained unmatched. Germline CDR1 reads SGHRS; CDR2 reads YFSETQ. This CDR3 region has 15 residues.

The chain combines TRBV18 with TRBJ1-1; D perhaps matches TRBD1 (5 bases). The V end was cut by 3 bases, the J end by 5 bases, with 13 bases between. Germline V gives CDR1 KGHSH, CDR2 LQKENI. The CDR3 is 14 amino acids. This CDR3 is CASSPQGRDTEAFF. The CDR3 DNA sequence: TGTGCCAGCTCACCTCAGGGCAGGGATACTGAAGCTTTCTTT. Filled out from reference TRBV18 and TRBJ1-1, the complete variable domain reads NAGVMQNPRHLVRRRGQEARLRCSPMKGHSHVYWYRQLPEEGLKFMVYLQKENIIDESGMPKERFSAEFPKEGPSILRIQQVVRGDSAAYFCASSPQGRDTEAFFGQGTRLTVV.